This T cell receptor beta chain was documented in a study of T cell responses to AZD1222 COVID-19 vaccine. Profiling relied on immunoSEQ multiplex PCR, and the TCRdb table lists in-frame clones only, not all of them. Of some 190,000 clones in the sample, about 93% were seen once. V was shortened by 1 base and J by 10 bases, with 5 bases between the two germline ends. The germline CDR1 and CDR2 sequences are SGHTA and FQGNSA. The CDR3 spans 12 residues. The sequence was obtained from an adult who received the AZD1222 COVID-19 vaccine. Material: peripheral blood, obtained 28 days after the second AZD1222 dose. The rearrangement links TRBV7-2 to TRBJ1-6; D not certain. The CDR3 DNA reads TGTGCCAGCAGCTTAGATTACTCACCCCTCCACTTT. Translating gives CASSLDYSPLHF. Full variable domain (rest looked up from reference TRBV7-2 and TRBJ1-6): GAGVSQSPSNKVTEKGKDVELRCDPISGHTALYWYRQSLGQGLEFLIYFQGNSAPDKSGLPSDRFSAERTGGSVSTLTIQRTQQEDSAVYLCASSLDYSPLHFGNGTRLTVT.